These 2 T cell receptor beta chains came from one sample sequenced in a study of OX40 agonist ivuxolimab in advanced cancers. Profiled with immunoSEQ multiplex PCR; TCRdb holds only in-frame clones, not every one. The sample lists approximately 65,000 clones; roughly 80% were seen once. The sample consisted of CD4+ or CD8+ T cells sorted from blood, taken in a trial of the OX40 agonist ivuxolimab. The receptors stem from an adult with an advanced solid tumor such as melanoma, head and neck, liver or kidney cancer.

CDR3 amino acids: CASSIRVGYGYTF. The CDR3 bases are TGTGCCAGTAGTATCAGGGTGGGCTATGGCTACACCTTC. J is TRBJ1-2 and V is TRBV19; tentative D call: TRBD1 (5 bases). The CDR3 covers 13 residues. Germline V CDR1 and CDR2: LNHDA, SQIVND (reference sequence). The V and J ends lost 3 bases and 4 bases respectively, with 9 bases between them.

The V gene is TRBV4-2, the J gene TRBJ2-1, with 7 bases identical to TRBD1. V trimming: 4 bases; J trimming: 5 bases; junction bases outside the gene matches: 8. Germline-derived CDR1 and CDR2 are LGHNA and YNFKEQ. CDR3 size: 15 residues. The CDR3 spells CASSLGEGANNEQFF. For the CDR3, the DNA is TGTGCCAGCAGCCTAGGAGAGGGGGCTAACAATGAGCAGTTCTTC.